Described below is a single TCR beta chain sequence and its context. This sample is part of a study of blood T cell repertoires in COVID-19. The protocol was immunoSEQ multiplex PCR, while the TCRdb copy is restricted to in-frame clones and leaves out a portion. The sample lists 55,000 or so clones; 90% were seen once. The clonotype originates from a man aged 40-55 years with acute or convalescent COVID-19. The sequencing input was peripheral blood.

CDR3 nucleotides: TGTGCCTGCAGACAGGGACCCCACGAGCAGTACTTC. This sequence encodes CACRQGPHEQYF. The gene calls are TRBV30 and TRBJ2-7; 7 positions match TRBD1. The CDR3 runs 12 residues. V lost 6 bases, J lost 5 bases, and 7 bases stayed unmatched. The germline CDR1 and CDR2 sequences are GTSNPN and SVGIG (reference sequence).